These 28 T cell receptor beta chains were sequenced from one sample in a study of cytomegalovirus exposure and HLA in healthy donors. PCR used 60 Vbeta primers and 13 Jbeta primers. Generated by immunoSEQ multiplex PCR, the TCRdb table keeps only in-frame clones and is missing some. The sample contains roughly 67,000 clones, roughly 75% of which appear only once. The sequencing input was PBMCs. These TCRs come from a man aged 55 to 70 in good health and CMV-seropositive.

CDR3 nucleotide sequence: TGCGCCAGCAGCTCGGGGACTAGCGGAACAGATACGCAGTATTTT. Protein product: CASSSGTSGTDTQYF. The chain has TRBV5-1 and TRBJ2-3; TRBD2 matches 11 bases. Germline assignment: CDR1 SGHRS and CDR2 YFSETQ. This CDR3 is built from 15 residues. The trim removed 3 bases at V and 3 bases at J, leaving 3 bases unmatched.

This chain links TRBV11-2 with TRBJ2-1; 8 positions agree with TRBD2. Unmatched junction bases numbered 21, after V lost 4 bases and J lost 7 bases. Germline V CDR1 and CDR2: SGHAT, FQNNGV. This CDR3 spans 19 amino acids. The CDR3 sequence is CASSSPRGGLVSTTNEQFF. CDR3 bases: TGTGCCAGCAGCTCCCCACGGGGGGGCCTGGTGTCTACTACAAATGAGCAGTTCTTC.

This chain connects TRBV5-1 to TRBJ1-4, with TRBD1 matching 7 bases. J lost 2 bases, V lost 2 bases, and 6 bases had no gene match. The CDR3 spans 16 residues. The V gene's germline CDR1 is SGHRS and CDR2 YFSETQ. The CDR3 region is CASSFRGRVTNEKLFF. For the CDR3, the DNA is TGCGCCAGCAGCTTTAGGGGGCGCGTTACTAATGAAAAACTGTTTTTT.

This chain uses TRBV14 with TRBJ1-6; D not resolved. CDR1 is SGHDN, CDR2 FVKESK, per germline. This CDR3 comprises 16 residues. V shed 0 bases and J shed 10 bases, with 16 bases lying between them. The CDR3 DNA follows: TGTGCCAGCAGCCAAGATCGAATCGCCGCGGGGTCACCCCTCCACTTT. This translates into CASSQDRIAAGSPLHF.

J is TRBJ1-1 and V is TRBV7-2; D is undetermined. V was shortened by 6 bases and J by 3 bases, with 11 bases between the two germline ends. This CDR3 is 13 amino acids long. Germline CDR1 is SGHTA and CDR2 is FQGNSA. The CDR3 DNA reads TGTGCCAGCAGTCGGAGGGTCGACACTGAAGCTTTCTTT. This gives the protein CASSRRVDTEAFF.

V is TRBV18 and J is TRBJ1-1; D is unresolved. V lost 3 bases and J 5 bases, leaving 13 bases between the germline ends. Germline assignment: CDR1 KGHSH and CDR2 LQKENI. This CDR3 spans 14 amino acids. The CDR3 nucleotides are TGTGCCAGCTCACCGCGGCGGGCTGTTACTGAAGCTTTCTTT. Encoded protein: CASSPRRAVTEAFF.

The V gene is TRBV6-6, the J gene TRBJ1-2; the D is unclear. The CDR3 extends over 14 amino acids. Germline V gene data show CDR1 as MNHNY and CDR2 as SVGAGI (reference sequence). V lost 6 bases and J lost 4, with 15 bases in between. The CDR3 is CASREEAFRYGYTF. The CDR3 coding sequence is TGTGCCAGCAGGGAAGAGGCATTCCGCTATGGCTACACCTTC.

This clone was counted a single time. The chain links TRBV6-5 to TRBJ2-1; TRBD2 matches 9 bases. Losses at the gene ends were 6 bases for V and 11 bases for J; bases not matched to a gene: 5. The CDR3 consists of 12 residues. Germline V gene data show CDR1 as MNHEY and CDR2 as SVGAGI. The CDR3 region is CASSLSGSQQFF. The CDR3 region has the DNA TGTGCCAGCAGCCTTAGCGGGAGCCAGCAGTTCTTC.

The chain has TRBV6-1 and TRBJ2-7; 9 nucleotides line up with TRBD2. Germline V CDR1 and CDR2: MNHNS, SASEGT. Trimming took 5 bases from V and 5 from J; bases not matched to a gene: 4. There are 13 residues in the CDR3. The CDR3 region is CASSHSGSHEQYF. CDR3 coding DNA: TGTGCCAGCAGTCATAGCGGGAGCCACGAGCAGTACTTC.

The chain combines TRBV2 with TRBJ1-2, with D unresolved. V was clipped by 3 bases and J by 2 bases, with 7 bases between them. Germline assignment: CDR1 SNHLY and CDR2 FYNNEI. This CDR3 comprises 13 residues. CDR3 protein: CASSDRGNYGYTF. The CDR3 DNA sequence: TGTGCCAGCAGTGATAGAGGGAACTATGGCTACACCTTC.

V is TRBV7-9 and J is TRBJ1-1; no clear D. The germline CDR1 and CDR2 sequences are SEHNR and FQNEAQ (reference sequence). This CDR3 spans 17 amino acids. V lost 1 base, J lost 1 base, and 16 bases lay in between. The CDR3 coding sequence is TGTGCCAGCAGCTTAGTGCCCTATCGGGGAGGGAACACTGAAGCTTTCTTT. Protein: CASSLVPYRGGNTEAFF.

This sequence joins TRBV10-3 and TRBJ1-4, with a possible D match to TRBD1 (5 bases). Trimming pared 8 bases from V and 5 bases from J, leaving 12 bases between. CDR3 length: 13 amino acids. The germline V gene encodes CDR1 ENHRY and CDR2 SYGVKD. In DNA form, the CDR3 reads TGTGCCATCGCTCCAGGGATGAATGAAAAACTGTTTTTT. It specifies CAIAPGMNEKLFF.

This clone turned up a few times. This chain links TRBV5-1 with TRBJ2-1; D may be TRBD1 (6 bases). Per the germline V gene, CDR1 is SGHRS and CDR2 is YFSETQ. CDR3 length: 15 amino acids. Trimming removed 2 bases at V and 0 bases at J, with 9 bases between. CDR3 sequence (DNA): TGCGCCAGCAGCTTCCGGGACAACTCCTACAATGAGCAGTTCTTC. The encoded protein is CASSFRDNSYNEQFF.

There are a few counts of this clone. This sequence joins TRBV4-1 and TRBJ2-4; 8 bases map to TRBD2. V lost 2 bases and J lost 0; bases outside the gene matches: 9. This CDR3 region has 18 residues. Germline-derived CDR1 and CDR2 are MGHRA and YSYEKL. The CDR3: CASSQSELADLAKNIQYF. The CDR3 nucleotides read TGCGCCAGCAGCCAATCCGAACTAGCGGACTTAGCCAAAAACATTCAGTACTTC.

The J gene is TRBJ2-7, the V gene TRBV5-1, with D tentatively TRBD1 (7 bases). This CDR3 has 14 amino acids. The V end lost 4 bases, the J end lost 5 bases, and 16 bases lay between the germline ends. Germline V lookup: CDR1 SGHRS, CDR2 YFSETQ. DNA of the CDR3: TGCGCCAGCAGCCTCGGACAGGAGGGAAACGAGCAGTACTTC. Protein: CASSLGQEGNEQYF.

The chain recombines TRBV5-4 with TRBJ2-7, with 7 bases identical to TRBD2. Germline-derived CDR1 and CDR2 are SGHNT and YYREEE (reference sequence). The CDR3 runs 14 residues. The junction had 4 bases not matched to a gene; V was cut back by 4 bases and J by 0 bases. CDR3 residues: CASSPGTNSYEQYF. CDR3 sequence (DNA): TGTGCCAGCAGCCCCGGGACTAACTCCTACGAGCAGTACTTC.

The chain uses TRBV21-1 and TRBJ1-5; TRBD1 was called by the table and not checked on the DNA. TRBV21-1 is a listed pseudogene. The CDR3 spans 12 residues. This chain's CDR3 is CASSKGGLSQHF. CDR3 coding DNA: TGTGCCAGCAGCAAAGGGGGCTTATCCCAGCATTTT.

This sequence joins TRBV29-1 and TRBJ2-3; 10 bases align to TRBD1. V gave up 6 bases and J gave up 3 bases; unmatched junction bases: 3. The CDR3 length is 13 residues. The germline CDR1 and CDR2 sequences are SQVTM and ANQGSEA. The CDR3 region is CSVTGQGTDTQYF. In DNA form, the CDR3 reads TGCAGCGTCACGGGACAGGGGACAGATACGCAGTATTTT.

The rearrangement links TRBV11-2 to TRBJ1-2; D is unresolved. The CDR3 totals 16 residues. Germline V gene lookup returns CDR1 SGHAT and CDR2 FQNNGV. Trimming cost V 1 base and J 6 bases, with 18 bases left between them. The CDR3 loop is CASSLALGRPVDGYTF. As DNA, the CDR3 is TGTGCCAGCAGCTTAGCTCTGGGCAGACCCGTTGATGGCTACACCTTC.

The gene calls are TRBV5-4 and TRBJ2-5, with a weak D call TRBD1 (7 bases). With 4 bases removed from V and 4 bases from J, the gap between germline ends came to 20 bases. The germline V gene encodes CDR1 SGHNT and CDR2 YYREEE (reference sequence). The CDR3 contains 16 residues. The CDR3 bases are TGTGCCAGCAGCACGGGGGACAGAGTGGGGACAGAGACCCAGTACTTC. Translated: CASSTGDRVGTETQYF.

The rearrangement joins TRBV19 to TRBJ2-1; a weak D match, TRBD2 (6 bases). The CDR3 is 15 residues long. Germline V gene lookup returns CDR1 LNHDA and CDR2 SQIVND (reference sequence). Trimming pared 3 bases from V and 7 bases from J, leaving 16 bases between. The CDR3 DNA reads TGTGCCAGTAGTATCAGAGTAGCGGATTATAATGAGCAGTTCTTC. Translation gives CASSIRVADYNEQFF. Full variable domain (outside the CDR3, taken from reference TRBV19 and TRBJ2-1): DGGITQSPKYLFRKEGQNVTLSCEQNLNHDAMYWYRQDPGQGLRLIYYSQIVNDFQKGDIAEGYSVSREKKESFPLTVTSAQKNPTAFYLCASSIRVADYNEQFFGPGTRLTVL.

The V and J genes are TRBV13 and TRBJ1-1; D remains ambiguous. V was cut by 6 bases and J by 6 bases, with 14 bases left in between. This CDR3 is built from 13 residues. Germline V CDR1 and CDR2: PRHDT, FYEKMQ (reference sequence). CDR3 DNA sequence: TGTGCCAGCAGAACGGGAGCGGGCCCTGAAGCTTTCTTT. Translating gives CASRTGAGPEAFF.

This chain joins TRBV15 and TRBJ1-2; no definite D call. Trimming removed 0 bases at V and 4 bases at J, with 12 bases between. This CDR3 region has 15 residues. Germline CDR1 and CDR2: LNHNV and YYDKDF (reference sequence). For the CDR3, the DNA is TGTGCCACCAGCAGAGATGCCGCGGGGATCTATGGCTACACCTTC. Protein product: CATSRDAAGIYGYTF.

The V gene is TRBV2, the J gene TRBJ2-2; TRBD1 matches at 11 bases. The CDR3 is 16 amino acids. The germline V gene has CDR1 SNHLY and CDR2 FYNNEI. The junction had 8 bases not matched to a gene; V was cut back by 7 bases and J by 4 bases. The CDR3 DNA follows: TGTGCCAGCATTAAAGCCGGGACAGGGGGCACCGGGGAGCTGTTTTTT. Translation gives CASIKAGTGGTGELFF. Filled out from reference TRBV2 and TRBJ2-2, the complete variable domain reads EPEVTQTPSHQVTQMGQEVILRCVPISNHLYFYWYRQILGQKVEFLVSFYNNEISEKSEIFDDQFSVERPDGSNFTLKIRSTKLEDSAMYFCASIKAGTGGTGELFFGEGSRLTVL.

This chain joins TRBV7-8 and TRBJ2-1; the D gene is possibly TRBD1 (6 bases). Trimming removed 6 bases at V and 1 base at J, with 13 bases between. This CDR3 has 15 amino acids. Germline-derived CDR1 and CDR2 are SGHVS and FQNEAQ. The CDR3 loop reads CASSQIRGSYNEQFF. CDR3 bases: TGTGCCAGCAGTCAAATCAGGGGATCCTACAATGAGCAGTTCTTC.

This clone occurred a few times. The V gene is TRBV5-1, the J gene TRBJ2-3; 10 nucleotides agree with TRBD2. The J segment lost 2 bases and the V segment lost 0 bases, leaving 3 bases of the junction unmatched. The germline CDR1 and CDR2 sequences are SGHRS and YFSETQ. The CDR3 extends over 16 amino acids. The CDR3 loop reads CASSLGLAGYTDTQYF. The CDR3 DNA is TGCGCCAGCAGCTTGGGACTAGCGGGCTACACAGATACGCAGTATTTT. Looking up the rest from reference TRBV5-1 and TRBJ2-3 gives the full variable domain: KAGVTQTPRYLIKTRGQQVTLSCSPISGHRSVSWYQQTPGQGLQFLFEYFSETQRNKGNFPGRFSGRQFSNSRSEMNVSTLELGDSALYLCASSLGLAGYTDTQYFGPGTRLTVL.

This rearrangement joins TRBV7-9 to TRBJ1-1; D remains unclear. Germline V gives CDR1 SEHNR, CDR2 FQNEAQ (reference sequence). The CDR3 runs 14 residues. V was trimmed by 2 bases and J by 5 bases, leaving 12 bases between them. CDR3 residues: CASSLPTSWTEAFF. The DNA of the CDR3 is TGTGCCAGCAGCTTACCCACTTCGTGGACTGAAGCTTTCTTT.

The rearrangement links TRBV5-6 to TRBJ2-7; no clear D gene. This CDR3 spans 18 amino acids. V was pared by 0 bases and J by 5 bases, with 24 bases between. CDR1 and CDR2 (germline): SGHDT, YYEEEE. Here the CDR3 reads CASSLAVASSPPTNEQYF. Written as DNA, the CDR3 is TGTGCCAGCAGCTTGGCCGTCGCATCAAGTCCGCCTACCAACGAGCAGTACTTC.